This section outlines one TCR beta chain sequence together with its context. The data derive from a study of blood T cell repertoires in COVID-19. About the research overall: The United States, Italy and Spain supplied acute and convalescent COVID-19 samples. Sample material is recorded as cDNA or gDNA derived from T cells, B-cell-depleted T cells, or PBMCs.

Study processing details: Amplification of reference gene primers was used by the study to estimate nucleated cell counts. Clones were read by immunoSEQ multiplex PCR, and TCRdb kept only the in-frame ones, dropping some. V and J calls and clone size come straight from that table; D and trimming were deduced from the DNA. The data show some 110,000 clones, roughly 83% seen once. This CDR3 spans 15 amino acids. Germline assignment: CDR1 SGHKS and CDR2 YYEKEE (reference sequence). The V and J ends lost 4 bases and 7 bases respectively, with 19 bases between them. This TCR was sampled from a woman in her 70s with acute or convalescent COVID-19. Sequenced input: peripheral blood. This chain links TRBV5-5 with TRBJ2-3, with D perhaps matching TRBD2 (7 bases). The CDR3 sequence is CASSTGLGGQYTQYF. CDR3 DNA: TGTGCCAGCAGCACCGGACTAGGGGGGCAATATACGCAGTATTTT.